This T cell receptor (beta chain) was observed in a study of monozygotic twins with inflammatory bowel disease. TCRdb reprocessed the 5' RACE reads and stores each CDR3 protein as one record, lacking DNA. The sample holds approximately 210,000 distinct CDR3 sequences. Findings of the study overall: No discrimination was achieved between different T cell subtypes. Versus healthy twins, IBD patients showed fewer clonotypes shared with others, especially with disease activity.

CDR1 is SGHNT, CDR2 YYREEE, per germline (reference sequence). The CDR3 totals 15 residues. Concerning this clonotype itself: Antigen unknown.

Sequencing was performed on blood. The chain recombines TRBV5-4 with TRBJ2-2; TCRdb's D gene call, TRBD2, goes unchecked for lack of DNA. The origin of this receptor is a human donor with ulcerative colitis or Crohn's disease, or a healthy co-twin of an affected twin (not recorded which). CDR3 protein: CASSASGTITGELFF.